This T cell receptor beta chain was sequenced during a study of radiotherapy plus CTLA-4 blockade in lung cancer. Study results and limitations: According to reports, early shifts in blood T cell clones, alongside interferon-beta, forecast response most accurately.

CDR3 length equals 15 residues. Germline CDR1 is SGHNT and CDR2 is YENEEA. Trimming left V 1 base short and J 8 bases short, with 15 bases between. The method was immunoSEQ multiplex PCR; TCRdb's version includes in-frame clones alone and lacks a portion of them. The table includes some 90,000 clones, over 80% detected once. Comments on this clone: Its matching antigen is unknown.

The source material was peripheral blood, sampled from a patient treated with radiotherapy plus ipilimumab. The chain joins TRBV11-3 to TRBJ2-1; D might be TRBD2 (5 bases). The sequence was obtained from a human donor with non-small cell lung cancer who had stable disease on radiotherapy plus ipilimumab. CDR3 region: CASSLGARDKDEQFF. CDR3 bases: TGTGCCAGCAGCTTAGGAGCGAGGGATAAGGATGAGCAGTTCTTC.